The 6 T cell receptor beta chains presented below share a single source sample, sequenced in a study of T cell repertoires in aging, cancer and after chemotherapy. TCR beta rearrangements were amplified from peripheral blood genomic DNA. A mixed TRB-A/B primer pool amplified rearranged TRB by multiplex touch-down PCR. TCRdb called the multiplex PCR reads again in MiXCR, with one record for every CDR3 protein. The sample consists of about 14,000 distinct CDR3 sequences, 25% of them appearing once. The sample comprised blood. These receptors were collected from a human donor in good health.

The chain uses TRBV25-1 and TRBJ2-7; the D gene is possibly TRBD2 (6 bases). The V and J ends lost 8 bases and 6 bases respectively, with 20 bases between them. The germline V gene has CDR1 MGHDK and CDR2 SYGVNS. The CDR3 is 14 residues long. For the CDR3, the DNA is TGTGCCAGCCAACTTCCCGGGGGTTTGCGCGAGCAGTACTTC. This gives the protein CASQLPGGLREQYF.

The J gene is TRBJ2-7, the V gene TRBV6-5; 7 bases align to TRBD1. Germline-derived CDR1 and CDR2 are MNHEY and SVGAGI. The CDR3 consists of 15 residues. Trimming took 5 bases from V and 1 from J; bases not matched to a gene: 8. For the CDR3, the DNA is TGTGCCAGCAGTGCCTACAGGGGAACATCCTACGAGCAGTACTTC. Its translation: CASSAYRGTSYEQYF.

Remarks on this clonotype: The CDR3 carries no conserved terminal phenylalanine or tryptophan, so it likely arises from a read error. The chain recombines TRBV20-1 with TRBJ2-1; 8 positions match TRBD2. CDR1 is DFQATT and CDR2 is SNEGSKA in the germline V gene (reference sequence). The CDR3 is 14 residues long. Unmatched junction bases numbered 5, after V lost 3 bases and J lost 4 bases. CDR3 coding DNA: TGCAGTGCTAGGGAGCGGGGGTCGTACAATGAGCAGTTCCTC. Amino acids: CSARERGSYNEQFL.

This clonotype was recorded many times. The chain joins TRBV6-5 to TRBJ1-2, with TRBD1 as a possible D gene (5 bases). The CDR3 runs to 13 residues. Germline V gives CDR1 MNHEY, CDR2 SVGAGI. V dropped 0 bases and J dropped 7 bases, with 9 bases sitting between them. The CDR3 sequence: CASSYSTGTGYTF. CDR3 DNA: TGTGCCAGCAGTTACTCGACGGGGACTGGCTACACCTTC.

The V gene is TRBV6-5, the J gene TRBJ1-1; D remains unclear. The V gene lost 6 bases and the J gene lost 2 bases, with 10 bases spanning the gap. This CDR3 comprises 13 residues. CDR1 and CDR2 (germline): MNHEY, SVGAGI. The DNA for the CDR3 is TGTGCCAGCAGCCCCCGGGGTAACACTGAAGCTTTCTTT. Its protein product is CASSPRGNTEAFF.

The rearrangement links TRBV6-5 to TRBJ2-3; perhaps TRBD2 as D (5 bases). The CDR3 extends over 13 amino acids. Trimming left V 2 bases short and J 3 bases short, with 6 bases between. The germline CDR1 and CDR2 sequences are MNHEY and SVGAGI. CDR3 coding DNA: TGTGCCAGCAGTTACCGGGAAACAGATACGCAGTATTTT. Translation: CASSYRETDTQYF.